A single TCR beta chain is shown here with its context. A much larger clone differs from this one at a single base, so this may be a read error. The record originates from a study of T-cell reconstitution after alpha-beta-depleted transplantation in children. The TCRbeta library incorporated unique molecular identifiers. TCRdb processed the PCR reads anew with MiXCR; each CDR3 protein has one entry. The sample contains around 700,000 distinct CDR3 sequences, around 13% of which appear only once. From germline, CDR1 is SNHLY and CDR2 FYNNEI. The CDR3 spans 11 residues. Trimming removed 4 bases from V and 5 bases from J, with 5 bases in between.

The sequence derives from a girl aged 2-10 years with congenital amegakaryocytic thrombocytopenia, due to receive a stem cell transplant. The chain carries TRBV2 and TRBJ2-5; D is ambiguous. This sample comprised PBMCs, obtained before TCRalphabeta/CD19-depleted stem cell transplant. The CDR3 protein is CASSGKETQYF. In DNA form, the CDR3 reads TGTGCCAGCAGTGGAAAGGAGACCCAGTACTTC.